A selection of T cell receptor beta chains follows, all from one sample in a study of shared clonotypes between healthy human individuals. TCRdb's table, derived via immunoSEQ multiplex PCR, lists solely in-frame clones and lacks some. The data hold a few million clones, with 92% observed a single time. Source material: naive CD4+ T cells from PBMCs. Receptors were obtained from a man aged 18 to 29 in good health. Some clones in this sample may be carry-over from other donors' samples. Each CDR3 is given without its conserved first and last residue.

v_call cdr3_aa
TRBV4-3 ASSQEGRSGDTDTQY
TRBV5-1 ASSLDRVETEAF
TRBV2 ASSESARGGANVLT
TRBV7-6 ASSFTQGEVAGELF
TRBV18 ASSPLPRSGIEGETQY
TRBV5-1 ASSLFSDTGELF
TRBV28 ASSLSRGTEAF
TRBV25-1 ASSDIGAAGVADTQY
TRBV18 ASSSTEPGEKLF
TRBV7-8 ASSPVGALDHEQY
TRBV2 ASSVQISYEQY
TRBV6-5 ASRRRTPYEQY
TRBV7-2 ASSRGTSNEKLF
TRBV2 ASSWEAPSTEAF